This T cell receptor (beta chain) originates from a study of identical twins' blood T cells. Each CDR3 protein gets one entry after TCRdb re-called the 5' RACE reads with MiXCR. The sample comprises roughly 380,000 distinct CDR3 sequences, over 25% of which are singletons, and around 5.6% rests with the top ten. This clonotype originated in a woman between 18 and 50 years old in good health. Sequenced input: PBMCs.

The CDR3 loop reads CASSLGSPGVTEAFF. The CDR3 bases are TGTGCCAGCAGCTTAGGGTCCCCGGGGGTCACTGAAGCTTTCTTT. The chain links TRBV7-9 to TRBJ1-1, with D possibly matching TRBD1 (5 bases). In germline, CDR1 is SEHNR, CDR2 FQNEAQ (reference sequence). The germline V and J ends were trimmed by 1 base and 4 bases, with 13 bases remaining between them. The CDR3 extends over 15 amino acids.